The rows below give T cell receptor beta chains drawn from one sample of a study of T-cell reconstitution after alpha-beta-depleted transplantation in children. Using its own MiXCR run on the PCR reads, TCRdb lists one record per CDR3 protein. Of fewer than 350,000 distinct CDR3 sequences listed, almost 8% were seen once; the top ten hold 9.1%. Sequenced material: peripheral blood, taken 360 days after TCRalphabeta/CD19-depleted stem cell transplant. Every receptor here comes from a female patient under 10 years old who had a stem cell transplant for Fanconi anemia, so the T cells may come from the graft donor. Each CDR3 is given with its conserved first and last residue. D genes are given only for firm matches. Clone sizes are given selectively: once, few, many, or a class where the clone is expanded.

15,-,TRBJ1-6,many,TRBV28,TGTGCCAGCAGTTTAAGGGGAGTGGGTAATTCACCCCTCCACTTT,CASSLRGVGNSPLHF
15,TRBD1,TRBJ2-1,few,TRBV9,TGTGCCAGCAGCGACCGGGACAGACCCTACAATGAGCAGTTCTTC,CASSDRDRPYNEQFF
16,TRBD2,TRBJ2-3,many,TRBV7-9,TGTGCCAGCAGCGAGGGACTAGCGGAAAGTATAGATACGCAGTATTTT,CASSEGLAESIDTQYF
11,-,TRBJ1-1,many,TRBV12-3/TRBV12-4,TGTGCCAGCAGTAGGGGGGCTGAAGCTTTCTTT,CASSRGAEAFF
15,-,TRBJ2-4,many,TRBV20-1,TGCAGTGCTAGAGATCTCGACAAGTGGCGAGACATTCAGTACTTC,CSARDLDKWRDIQYF
15,-,TRBJ2-1,many,TRBV7-9,TGTGCCAGCAGCTTTGACCTAGCCCGTTCAGATGAGCAGTTCTTC,CASSFDLARSDEQFF
14,-,TRBJ1-2,many,TRBV20-1,TGCAGTGCTAGCCTGACAGTTTCCAACTATGGCTACACCTTC,CSASLTVSNYGYTF
16,TRBD2,TRBJ2-1,many,TRBV20-1,TGCAGTGCTAGGATCTTAGCGGGGGTAGGGTACAATGAGCAGTTCTTC,CSARILAGVGYNEQFF
11,-,TRBJ2-3,many,TRBV20-1,TGCAGTGCACGGACCAGAGATACGCAGTATTTT,CSARTRDTQYF
17,-,TRBJ2-4,many,TRBV5-5,TGTGCCAGCAGCCTTGACCAGTCGCGAACGGCCAAAAACATTCAGTACTTC,CASSLDQSRTAKNIQYF
15,-,TRBJ1-5,many,TRBV3-1,TGTGCCAGCAGCCCCGGGGTACTCGGCAATCAGCCCCAGCATTTT,CASSPGVLGNQPQHF
17,-,TRBJ1-5,few,TRBV6-2/TRBV6-3,TGTGCCAGCAGTTACAAACAGGGAGAGGGGAGCAATCAGCCCCAGCATTTT,CASSYKQGEGSNQPQHF
14,-,TRBJ1-1,many,TRBV7-9,TGTGCCAGCAGGCAGCAGGGAGGGAGTACTGAAGCTTTCTTT,CASRQQGGSTEAFF
13,-,TRBJ2-7,many,TRBV25-1,TGTGCCAGCAGTGAAACCCTATCCTACGAGCAGTACTTC,CASSETLSYEQYF
14,-,TRBJ2-7,many,TRBV27,TGTGCCAGCAGTTTAGGGCCAGGGGCCTACGAGCAGTACTTC,CASSLGPGAYEQYF
14,TRBD2,TRBJ2-5,-,TRBV20-1,TGCAGTTTAAATCCCCCGGGGCGGGGGGAGACCCAGTACTTC,CSLNPPGRGETQYF
13,-,TRBJ2-4,few,TRBV18,TGTGCCAGCTCACCAAGGGATCAGGCCATTCAGTACTTC,CASSPRDQAIQYF
12,-,TRBJ2-5,-,TRBV20-1,TGCAGTGCTAGAGAAGGGTCAGAGACCCAGTACTTC,CSAREGSETQYF
14,TRBD2,TRBJ2-5,-,TRBV2,TGTGCCAGCAGTGGGACTAGCGGGAGAGAGACCCAGTACTTC,CASSGTSGRETQYF
17,-,TRBJ2-6,few,TRBV7-2,TGTGCCAGCAGCTTAGTTTGGTGGGGCTCTGGGGCCAACGTCCTGACTTTC,CASSLVWWGSGANVLTF
14,-,TRBJ2-3,-,TRBV18,TGTGCCAGCTCACCATCGCAGTGGAGAGATACGCAGTATTTT,CASSPSQWRDTQYF
15,-,TRBJ2-2,-,TRBV28,TGTGCCAGCCGGGACCTTAGGGCCGGGGGCGGGGAGCTGTTTTTT,CASRDLRAGGGELFF
17,-,TRBJ2-5,-,TRBV3-1,TGTGCCACCAGCCCTCAGTTTCGAGGGTTCCACCAAGAGACCCAGTACTTC,CATSPQFRGFHQETQYF
16,-,TRBJ2-7,few,TRBV7-9,TGTGCCAGCAGCGTCGTCAGGGACCTTAGCTCCTACGAGCAGTACTTC,CASSVVRDLSSYEQYF
16,TRBD2,TRBJ2-2,few,TRBV7-9,TGTGCCAGCAGAACCGGGACTAGCGGCTACACCGGGGAGCTGTTTTTT,CASRTGTSGYTGELFF
13,-,TRBJ2-7,many,TRBV2,TGTGCCAGCAGTGATGGGGTCTCCTACGAGCAGTACTTC,CASSDGVSYEQYF
13,TRBD1,TRBJ2-4,many,TRBV6-2/TRBV6-3,TGTGCCAGCAGTTACGGGACAGGGGGCATTCAGTACTTC,CASSYGTGGIQYF
13,TRBD2,TRBJ2-3,-,TRBV28,TGTGCCACAGCGGGGGGGCCCCTTGGGGCGCAGTATTTT,CATAGGPLGAQYF
16,-,TRBJ1-5,-,TRBV10-3,TGTGCCATCAGTGAGTCGGGGGGGAAGGGCAATCAGCCCCAGCATTTT,CAISESGGKGNQPQHF
12,TRBD1,TRBJ2-7,many,TRBV5-1,TGCGCCAGCAGCGCGGACCGGGACAGGGAGTACTTC,CASSADRDREYF
16,-,TRBJ1-1,few,TRBV7-9,TGTGCCAGCAGCTTAATGTTGGGCCAGGGGACCACTGAAGCTTTCTTT,CASSLMLGQGTTEAFF
13,-,TRBJ2-5,many,TRBV7-9,TGTGCCAGCAGCTTAGGTGGGGAAGAGACCCAGTACTTC,CASSLGGEETQYF
18,TRBD2,TRBJ2-7,many,TRBV5-1,TGCGCCAGCAGCTACCGATTTTCGACTAGCGGGGCGATCTACGAGCAGTACTTC,CASSYRFSTSGAIYEQYF
13,TRBD2,TRBJ2-1,-,TRBV29-1,TGCAGCGTAGGGACTAGCGGCCACAATGAGCAGTTCTTC,CSVGTSGHNEQFF
17,-,TRBJ1-2,many,TRBV4-3,TGCGCCAGCAGCCAAGATTCCGGCCCCGGGGCCTTCGGTGGCTACACCTTC,CASSQDSGPGAFGGYTF
15,-,TRBJ2-3,few,TRBV5-6,TGTGCCAGCAGCTTCAATCCCGCGGGCACAGATACGCAGTATTTT,CASSFNPAGTDTQYF
12,TRBD1,TRBJ2-5,-,TRBV29-1,TGCAGCGTTGGACAGGGTCAAGAGACCCAGTACTTC,CSVGQGQETQYF
15,-,TRBJ1-5,many,TRBV27,TGTGCCAGCAGTTTGGGTGGGTCAGACGGCCAGCCCCAGCATTTT,CASSLGGSDGQPQHF
13,-,TRBJ2-7,few,TRBV18,TGTGCCAGCTCGCTGGGACCAAACTACGAGCAGTACTTC,CASSLGPNYEQYF
19,-,TRBJ2-4,many,TRBV28,TGTGCCAGCAGTCCGGGGCCGCCACGCACGATTACAGCCAAAAACATTCAGTACTTC,CASSPGPPRTITAKNIQYF
13,-,TRBJ1-1,many,TRBV28,TGTGCCAGCGATGGGGTCATGAACACTGAAGCTTTCTTT,CASDGVMNTEAFF
16,-,TRBJ2-2,many,TRBV5-6,TGTGCCAGCAGTTTAGAGTCAGGGTGGAACACCGGGGAGCTGTTTTTT,CASSLESGWNTGELFF
16,-,TRBJ1-5,-,TRBV20-1,TGCAGTGCTAGAGTCCCTAGGGGAGGGGGAAGTCAGCCCCAGCATTTT,CSARVPRGGGSQPQHF
16,TRBD1,TRBJ2-1,many,TRBV7-6,TGTGCCAGCAGCTTAGGGGCAGGGGGCTCCTACAATGAGCAGTTCTTC,CASSLGAGGSYNEQFF
13,-,TRBJ2-7,many,TRBV28,TGTGCCAGCAGACTCAGGGTCCCCTACGAGCAGTACTTC,CASRLRVPYEQYF
15,TRBD1,TRBJ2-2,many,TRBV29-1,TGCAGCGTCAAAGGGGACAGGGGGAGGACCGGGGAGCTGTTTTTT,CSVKGDRGRTGELFF
16,-,TRBJ2-2,few,TRBV7-3,TGTGCCAGCAGCCCCCGGGGGTTGGGTAACACCGGGGAGCTGTTTTTT,CASSPRGLGNTGELFF
17,TRBD2,TRBJ2-1,many,TRBV20-1,TGCAGTGCTAGAGGTGGGACTAGCGGGCCGAGTCACAATGAGCAGTTCTTC,CSARGGTSGPSHNEQFF
18,-,TRBJ1-5,-,TRBV7-8,TGTGCCAGCAGCTTAACCCCCCCGTTGAGGGATCGGAATCAGCCCCAGCATTTT,CASSLTPPLRDRNQPQHF
14,-,TRBJ1-5,-,TRBV28,TGTGCCAGCAGCCTACTCCAGCTCAATCAGCCCCAGCATTTT,CASSLLQLNQPQHF
12,TRBD1,TRBJ1-1,many,TRBV6-5,TGTGCCAGCAGATTGGGGACAGCTGAAGCTTTCTTT,CASRLGTAEAFF
13,-,TRBJ2-1,-,TRBV15,TGTGCCACCACACTAGATAGCTTAAATGAGCAGTTCTTC,CATTLDSLNEQFF
15,TRBD2,TRBJ2-1,many,TRBV5-1,TGCGCCAGCAGCCGCGGGAGGGTTTACGGAGATGAGCAGTTCTTC,CASSRGRVYGDEQFF
14,-,TRBJ1-3,few,TRBV11-2,TGTGCCAGCAGCCCGGGACCCTCTGGAAACACCATATATTTT,CASSPGPSGNTIYF
16,TRBD2,TRBJ2-7,many,TRBV7-2,TGTGCCAGCAGCTTAAGTAGCGGGGGGGATGGCTACGAGCAGTACTTC,CASSLSSGGDGYEQYF
12,TRBD1,TRBJ2-7,many,TRBV20-1,TGCAGTGCTGTTGACAGGGCCTACGAGCAGTACTTC,CSAVDRAYEQYF
15,TRBD2,TRBJ2-5,many,TRBV5-1,TGCGCCAGCAGCCAACCTGGCGGGAGAGGGGAGACCCAGTACTTC,CASSQPGGRGETQYF
14,-,TRBJ1-2,few,TRBV5-4,TGTGCCAGCAGCTTTTTTTTACAGGGCTATGGCTACACCTTC,CASSFFLQGYGYTF
15,-,TRBJ2-1,many,TRBV20-1,TGCAGTGCTAGACCCGCTACCAAGGGGTACAATGAGCAGTTCTTC,CSARPATKGYNEQFF
17,-,TRBJ2-7,many,TRBV7-9,TGTGCCAGCAGCTTAAGTCTTTTGTCGGGGTCAGCCTACGAGCAGTACTTC,CASSLSLLSGSAYEQYF